Shown below are 32 T cell receptor beta chains from a single sample sequenced in a study of cytomegalovirus exposure and HLA in healthy donors (dated by TCRdb to about 2017). Library creation used the immunoSEQ multiplex PCR assay. For the multiplex PCR, a mixture combining 60 forward primers for TCR Vbeta segments and 13 reverse primers for TCR Jbeta segments was used. Imported from immuneACCESS, the table was reduced by TCRdb to in-frame sequences with V and J called. These copies leave out some clones; in studies compared against another copy, an unresolved V gene accounts for under half, and the cause of the remainder is not known. The sample table holds roughly 80,000 clones, of which 70% to 80% were seen once. Under 3.5% of the sample is taken by the ten largest. The specimen sequenced was PBMCs. Receptors were obtained from a man aged 45 to 65 in good health and CMV-seropositive.

The chain joins TRBV6-6 to TRBJ2-7, with a weak D call TRBD1 (6 bases). The CDR3 length is 14 residues. Trimming took 2 bases from V and 2 from J, leaving 10 bases between them. Germline V lookup: CDR1 MNHNY, CDR2 SVGAGI (reference sequence). The CDR3 bases are TGTGCCAGCAGTTACACCAGGGGCACCTACGAGCAGTACTTC. Protein sequence: CASSYTRGTYEQYF.

This chain links TRBV7-2 with TRBJ2-6; D is ambiguous. The V and J ends lost 6 bases and 8 bases respectively, with 17 bases between them. Germline V lookup: CDR1 SGHTA, CDR2 FQGNSA. The CDR3 runs to 15 residues. The CDR3 here is CASSLREEFSNVLTF. CDR3 coding DNA: TGTGCCAGCAGTTTACGTGAGGAGTTCTCCAACGTCCTGACTTTC.

The chain couples TRBV6-5 to TRBJ1-4; TRBD1 aligns across 7 bases. The CDR3 loop spans 15 amino acids. The germline V gene encodes CDR1 MNHEY and CDR2 SVGAGI. J was trimmed by 0 bases and V by 4 bases; bases with no gene match: 2. DNA for the CDR3: TGTGCCAGCAGTTTCACAGGGGCAACTAATGAAAAACTGTTTTTT. It is translated as CASSFTGATNEKLFF.

This clone has only a few counts. This sequence joins TRBV2 and TRBJ2-7, with D tentatively TRBD1 (6 bases). The CDR3 length is 14 residues. V lost 6 bases and J lost 3, with 15 bases in between. Per the germline V gene, CDR1 is SNHLY and CDR2 is FYNNEI. CDR3 bases: TGTGCCAGCAGCGCAGGTAGGGGGATCTACGAGCAGTACTTC. Its protein product is CASSAGRGIYEQYF.

The CDR3 nucleotides read TGTGCCAGCAGCCATGCCCTACTAGCGGGAGGGAACACAGATACGCAGTATTTT. The encoded protein is CASSHALLAGGNTDTQYF. This chain uses TRBV4-2 with TRBJ2-3; 13 bases are a match to TRBD2. The CDR3 loop spans 18 amino acids. Germline-derived CDR1 and CDR2 are LGHNA and YNFKEQ. Trimming cost V 3 bases and J 2 bases; bases outside gene matches: 8.

This sequence joins TRBV6-6 and TRBJ2-7; 13 nucleotides align to TRBD2. V was pared by 7 bases and J by 6 bases, with 12 bases of the junction left unmatched. From germline, CDR1 is MNHNY and CDR2 SVGAGI (reference sequence). The CDR3 is 16 residues long. The CDR3 protein is CASTTLLAGGPGEQYF. The CDR3 DNA reads TGTGCCAGCACCACACTACTAGCGGGAGGGCCGGGCGAGCAGTACTTC.

This rearrangement joins TRBV19 to TRBJ1-2; D is possibly TRBD1 (5 bases). The germline gives CDR1 LNHDA, CDR2 SQIVND (reference sequence). Trimming cost V 10 bases and J 1 base, with 13 bases left between them. The CDR3 contains 13 residues. The CDR3, as DNA: TGTGCCACCCGCCAGGGTGGTAACTATGGCTACACCTTC. Residues: CATRQGGNYGYTF.

This clone was seen only a few times. The rearrangement uses TRBV21-1 and TRBJ2-1; the tabulated D call, TRBD2, remains unverified against the DNA. TRBV21-1 is marked as a pseudogene. CDR3 length: 20 amino acids. In nucleotides, the CDR3 is TGTGCCAGCAGCAAAGGGTGGACTAGCGGGAGAAGTGGTCGGGGCAATGAGCAGTTCTTC. It specifies CASSKGWTSGRSGRGNEQFF.

The V and J genes are TRBV7-6 and TRBJ2-4; no firm D call. The germline V gene has CDR1 SGHVS and CDR2 FNYEAQ. Trimming shortened V by 4 bases and J by 6 bases, and 10 bases separated the two germline ends. This CDR3 region has 13 residues. This chain's CDR3 is CASSSLQRNIQYF. CDR3 nucleotides: TGTGCCAGCAGCTCGCTACAGAGAAACATTCAGTACTTC.

The rearrangement links TRBV5-1 to TRBJ2-6; no clear D. This CDR3 is built from 14 residues. CDR1 SGHRS and CDR2 YFSETQ come from the germline V gene. Trimming left V 4 bases short and J 0 bases short, with 5 bases between. CDR3 region: CASSPGSGANVLTF. DNA of the CDR3: TGCGCCAGCAGCCCGGGCTCTGGGGCCAACGTCCTGACTTTC. The whole variable domain, filled in from reference TRBV5-1 and TRBJ2-6, reads KAGVTQTPRYLIKTRGQQVTLSCSPISGHRSVSWYQQTPGQGLQFLFEYFSETQRNKGNFPGRFSGRQFSNSRSEMNVSTLELGDSALYLCASSPGSGANVLTFGAGSRLTVL.

V and J are TRBV6-8 and TRBJ2-2, with a weak D call TRBD1 (6 bases). The germline gives CDR1 MNHGY, CDR2 SAAAGT. CDR3 size: 17 residues. V was clipped by 7 bases and J by 4 bases, with 22 bases between them. Written as DNA, the CDR3 is TGTGCCAGCAAGGGGGTGGCAAGACTGGGGTTCACCGGGGAGCTGTTTTTT. This translates into CASKGVARLGFTGELFF.

This rearrangement joins TRBV6-5 to TRBJ2-7; 9 bases agree with TRBD1. The ends lost 4 bases at V and 2 bases at J; junction bases unmatched: 3. Germline CDR1 and CDR2: MNHEY and SVGAGI. This CDR3 is built from 14 residues. The CDR3: CASSLGQGTYEQYF. The CDR3 region has the DNA TGTGCCAGCAGTTTGGGACAGGGCACCTACGAGCAGTACTTC.

The chain links TRBV21-1 to TRBJ2-3; the table's D call TRBD2 went unverified against the DNA. TRBV21-1 is assigned pseudogene status. The CDR3 totals 15 residues. CDR3 in amino acids: CASSPRDPGTDTQYF. The CDR3 nucleotides read TGTGCCAGCAGCCCGCGGGACCCGGGGACAGATACGCAGTATTTT.

The chain couples TRBV7-9 to TRBJ1-6, with 8 bases that match TRBD1. After removal of 3 bases from V and 6 bases from J, the junction contained 1 base not matched to a gene. The CDR3 is 14 amino acids. CDR1 and CDR2 from the germline V gene are SEHNR and FQNEAQ (reference sequence). Written as DNA, the CDR3 is TGTGCCAGCAGCTTCGACAGGGGTAATTCACCCCTCCACTTT. This sequence encodes CASSFDRGNSPLHF.

The chain couples TRBV11-3 to TRBJ2-5, with D perhaps matching TRBD1 (6 bases). CDR3 length: 15 residues. The V and J ends lost 5 bases and 11 bases respectively, with 24 bases between them. Looked up from germline, CDR1 is SGHNT and CDR2 is YENEEA. The CDR3 is CASSVDRDNMAKQYF. Here the CDR3 DNA reads TGTGCCAGCAGCGTCGATCGGGACAACATGGCCAAGCAGTACTTC.

The J gene is TRBJ2-7, the V gene TRBV11-1; D gene ambiguous. In germline, CDR1 is SGHAT, CDR2 FQDESV (reference sequence). Trimming removed 7 bases from V and 2 bases from J, with 15 bases in between. The CDR3 is 14 amino acids. The CDR3 nucleotides read TGTGCCAGCACCACAAGAGACTCAACCTACGAGCAGTACTTC. This translates into CASTTRDSTYEQYF.

The gene calls are TRBV9 and TRBJ2-2, with D maybe TRBD2 (6 bases). This CDR3 spans 15 amino acids. V gave up 0 bases and J gave up 5 bases, with 11 bases separating them. CDR1 SGDLS and CDR2 YYNGEE come from the germline V gene. The CDR3 loop is CASSVAGEGTGELFF. The DNA for the CDR3 is TGTGCCAGCAGCGTAGCGGGAGAAGGTACCGGGGAGCTGTTTTTT.

The rearrangement links TRBV21-1 to TRBJ2-3; TRBD1, the table's D call, was not compared with the DNA. TRBV21-1 is assigned pseudogene status. The CDR3 contains 15 residues. The CDR3 nucleotides read TGTGCCAGCAGCACAGGGGGGCCTAAGACAGATACGCAGTATTTT. This gives the protein CASSTGGPKTDTQYF.

The V call is TRBV7-9, the J call TRBJ1-1; D unclear. The ends were cut back, 3 bases at V and 3 bases at J, with 11 bases in the middle. This CDR3 spans 14 amino acids. Germline V gene lookup returns CDR1 SEHNR and CDR2 FQNEAQ (reference sequence). The CDR3 region is CASSFPGAYTEAFF. The CDR3 DNA follows: TGTGCCAGCAGCTTTCCCGGTGCATACACTGAAGCTTTCTTT.

This clone was recorded once. The rearrangement uses TRBV4-3 and TRBJ2-7; 8 bases map to TRBD1. Germline V gene data show CDR1 as LGHNA and CDR2 as YSLEER. This CDR3 has 16 residues. With V trimmed by 4 bases and J by 3 bases, 11 bases remained unmatched. CDR3 nucleotide sequence: TGCGCCAGCAGCCTGGGGGCCCAGGGGGCTCTCTACGAGCAGTACTTC. It encodes CASSLGAQGALYEQYF.

The V and J genes are TRBV14 and TRBJ1-4; D gene unclear. V shed 1 base and J shed 5 bases, with 8 bases lying between them. Germline V gene data show CDR1 as SGHDN and CDR2 as FVKESK. The CDR3 extends over 14 amino acids. The CDR3 is CASSQARLNEKLFF. In DNA, the CDR3 is TGTGCCAGCAGCCAAGCGAGGTTGAATGAAAAACTGTTTTTT.

V usage is TRBV9 and J usage is TRBJ2-7, with TRBD1 as a possible D gene (6 bases). This CDR3 is built from 13 residues. CDR1 is SGDLS and CDR2 is YYNGEE in the germline V gene. Trimming took off 3 bases at V and 0 bases at J, with 7 bases between the two ends. The CDR3 DNA is TGTGCCAGCAGCGCCAGGGGCTCCTACGAGCAGTACTTC. It encodes CASSARGSYEQYF.

The chain has TRBV28 and TRBJ2-7, with 11 bases aligning to TRBD2. Trimming removed 6 bases from V and 1 base from J; junction bases left unmatched: 17. Germline CDR1 reads MDHEN; CDR2 reads SYDVKM. The CDR3 runs to 19 residues. Written as DNA, the CDR3 is TGTGCCAGCAGCACGCGCGGCGTACTAGCGGGAGAGAAGTCCTACGAGCAGTACTTC. Its translation is CASSTRGVLAGEKSYEQYF.

The gene calls are TRBV25-1 and TRBJ2-5; no clear D gene. The J call may be in error: the DNA end matches TRBJ2-7 better. This CDR3 spans 13 amino acids. The germline CDR1 and CDR2 sequences are MGHDK and SYGVNS. CDR3 loop: CASSPLFGYEQYF. CDR3 DNA sequence: TGTGCCAGCAGCCCCCTTTTCGGTTACGAGCAGTACTTC.

J is TRBJ1-2 and V is TRBV19; a possible D gene is TRBD1 (5 bases). Trimming left V 6 bases short and J 2 bases short, with 19 bases between. The CDR3 is 16 amino acids. Germline CDR1 is LNHDA and CDR2 is SQIVND (reference sequence). CDR3 residues: CASSQPAGRRNYGYTF. CDR3 nucleotides: TGTGCCAGTAGCCAACCGGCGGGACGGCGAAACTATGGCTACACCTTC.

The table lists this clone with a few counts. The chain is built from TRBV11-3 and TRBJ2-7; 8 bases match TRBD1. Per the germline V gene, CDR1 is SGHNT and CDR2 is YENEEA. The CDR3 runs 14 residues. J gave up 7 bases and V 5 bases, and 10 bases lay outside the gene matches. CDR3 residues: CASSATGGRNEQYF. CDR3 nucleotide sequence: TGTGCCAGCAGCGCCACAGGGGGGAGAAATGAGCAGTACTTC.

The V and J genes are TRBV30 and TRBJ2-5; 12 bases are shared with TRBD2. With V trimmed by 3 bases and J by 7 bases, 6 bases remained unmatched. Germline V gene lookup returns CDR1 GTSNPN and CDR2 SVGIG (reference sequence). CDR3 length: 14 amino acids. The CDR3 nucleotides are TGTGCCTGGAGGACTAGCGGGAGTCTTGTGACCCAGTACTTC. Translated, it gives CAWRTSGSLVTQYF. Full variable domain (missing parts from reference TRBV30 and TRBJ2-5): SQTIHQWPATLVQPVGSPLSLECTVEGTSNPNLYWYRQAAGRGLQLLFYSVGIGQISSEVPQNLSASRPQDRQFILSSKKLLLSDSGFYLCAWRTSGSLVTQYFGPGTRLLVL.

The chain employs TRBV11-1 and TRBJ2-7; 10 bases align to TRBD1. Germline V lookup: CDR1 SGHAT, CDR2 FQDESV (reference sequence). This CDR3 is built from 14 residues. Unmatched junction bases numbered 3, after V lost 1 base and J lost 6 bases. The CDR3 region has the DNA TGTGCCAGCAGCTTAGAGACAGGGGGCTCCGAGCAGTACTTC. Residues: CASSLETGGSEQYF.

The chain couples TRBV7-3 to TRBJ2-5, with D perhaps TRBD1 (6 bases). In germline, CDR1 is SGHTA, CDR2 FQGTGA. V was pared by 5 bases and J by 4 bases, with 14 bases between. CDR3 length: 14 amino acids. The CDR3 sequence: CASSGGPGSETQYF. CDR3 bases: TGTGCCAGCAGCGGGGGCCCGGGGTCAGAGACCCAGTACTTC.

The V and J genes are TRBV5-1 and TRBJ2-7; the match to TRBD2 covers 8 bases. CDR1 and CDR2 from the germline V gene are SGHRS and YFSETQ. The CDR3 contains 14 residues. Trimming at V came to 2 bases and at J to 3 bases, leaving 4 bases not matched to a gene. The CDR3 DNA reads as TGCGCCAGCAGCTTTACTAGCGGTAGCTACGAGCAGTACTTC. Translated: CASSFTSGSYEQYF.

The chain joins TRBV7-8 to TRBJ1-1, with a possible D match to TRBD1 (6 bases). This CDR3 region has 15 residues. Trimming stripped 3 bases from V and 10 bases from J, with 21 bases between. Germline assignment: CDR1 SGHVS and CDR2 FQNEAQ. In DNA, the CDR3 is TGTGCCAGCAGCTTCCTGGACAGTTGGGGGCTGAGAGCTTTCTTT. Its protein is CASSFLDSWGLRAFF.

This chain connects TRBV7-9 to TRBJ1-1; D remains unclear. The CDR3 consists of 14 residues. Germline CDR1 and CDR2: SEHNR and FQNEAQ (reference sequence). Trimming removed 1 base at V and 0 bases at J, with 6 bases between. The CDR3 spells CASSLGEMNTEAFF. CDR3 nucleotide sequence: TGTGCCAGCAGCTTAGGGGAGATGAACACTGAAGCTTTCTTT.